The clone carrying this TCR beta chain appeared once. These data belong to a study of control samples from healthy donors and cancer patients. The method was immunoSEQ multiplex PCR; TCRdb's version includes in-frame clones alone and lacks a portion of them. The table has 150,000 or so clones, 80% to 90% seen once. Germline values: CDR1 LNHDA, CDR2 SQIVND (reference sequence). This CDR3 comprises 15 residues. Trimming took 6 bases from V and 6 from J; bases not matched to a gene: 8. The specimen was blood. V is TRBV19 and J is TRBJ2-1; 10 nucleotides agree with TRBD2. The receptor was derived from a man between 18 and 35 years old in good health. The CDR3 bases are TGTGCCAGTAGGGAACTAGCGGGGACGCCCAATGAGCAGTTCTTC. Amino acids: CASRELAGTPNEQFF.